The 8 T cell receptor beta chains below all came from one sample that was sequenced in a study of cytomegalovirus exposure and HLA in healthy donors. The PCR was carried out with 60 Vbeta primers and 13 Jbeta primers. The table came from immunoSEQ multiplex PCR; TCRdb's copy has only in-frame clones and leaves some out. The sample lists a few hundred thousand clones, 70% to 90% occurring once. Sequenced material: PBMCs. These receptors all come from a woman aged 60 to 75 in good health and CMV-seropositive.

In this sample, this clone turned up once. This sequence joins TRBV29-1 and TRBJ2-5; possible D gene TRBD2, 5 bases. V gave up 1 base and J gave up 5 bases, with 17 bases separating them. In germline, CDR1 is SQVTM, CDR2 ANQGSEA. The CDR3 runs 15 residues. This CDR3 is CSVEGTSYVGETQYF. As DNA, the CDR3 is TGCAGCGTTGAAGGAACTAGTTATGTAGGTGAGACCCAGTACTTC. The entire variable domain, with the rest obtained from reference TRBV29-1 and TRBJ2-5, is as follows: SAVISQKPSRDICQRGTSLTIQCQVDSQVTMMFWYRQQPGQSLTLIATANQGSEATYESGFVIDKFPISRPNLTFSTLTVSNMSPEDSSIYLCSVEGTSYVGETQYFGPGTRLLVL.

This chain links TRBV4-1 with TRBJ2-5, with TRBD1 identical over 10 bases. V was pared by 1 base and J by 4 bases, with 3 bases of the junction left unmatched. Germline V gives CDR1 MGHRA, CDR2 YSYEKL. The CDR3 length is 15 residues. CDR3 bases: TGCGCCAGCAGCCAAGCCGGGGACAGGGGAGAGACCCAGTACTTC. Translation: CASSQAGDRGETQYF.

This rearrangement joins TRBV7-9 to TRBJ2-1; TRBD2 matches at 12 bases. Per the germline V gene, CDR1 is SEHNR and CDR2 is FQNEAQ (reference sequence). V lost 5 bases and J lost 8; bases outside the gene matches: 4. The CDR3 runs 14 residues. The CDR3 DNA follows: TGTGCCAGCAGCCGGACTAGCGGGACCTATGAGCAGTTCTTC. This translates into CASSRTSGTYEQFF. The whole variable domain, filled in from reference TRBV7-9 and TRBJ2-1, reads DTGVSQNPRHKITKRGQNVTFRCDPISEHNRLYWYRQTLGQGPEFLTYFQNEAQLEKSRLLSDRFSAERPKGSFSTLEIQRTEQGDSAMYLCASSRTSGTYEQFFGPGTRLTVL.

The V and J genes are TRBV7-9 and TRBJ2-7; 9 bases line up with TRBD2. The CDR3 has 14 residues. With 3 bases clipped from V and 3 bases from J, the junction kept 3 bases outside the gene matches. Germline V gene sequence: CDR1 SEHNR, CDR2 FQNEAQ (reference sequence). CDR3 coding DNA: TGTGCCAGCAGCTTGGGGACTAGCCGCTACGAGCAGTACTTC. Translated: CASSLGTSRYEQYF.

The chain is built from TRBV14 and TRBJ2-2; perhaps TRBD1 as D (6 bases). The CDR3 spans 19 residues. Trimming left V 5 bases short and J 4 bases short, with 26 bases between. Germline loops: CDR1 SGHDN, CDR2 FVKESK. The DNA of the CDR3 is TGTGCCAGCAGCTCGCGGTATGGGGGCGCGCCAGCGACCACCGGGGAGCTGTTTTTT. Translating gives CASSSRYGGAPATTGELFF.

The chain couples TRBV4-1 to TRBJ1-3; no clear D gene. Germline V lookup: CDR1 MGHRA, CDR2 YSYEKL. V shed 0 bases and J shed 0 bases, with 3 bases lying between them. The CDR3 has 14 residues. CDR3 protein: CASSQEASGNTIYF. The CDR3 DNA sequence: TGCGCCAGCAGCCAAGAAGCCTCTGGAAACACCATATATTTT.

The rearrangement uses TRBV7-2 and TRBJ1-2; D not resolved. Germline loops: CDR1 SGHTA, CDR2 FQGNSA. The ends were cut back, 3 bases at V and 8 bases at J, with 7 bases in the middle. The CDR3 extends over 11 amino acids. CDR3 bases: TGTGCCAGCAGCTTCGGGGAGGGCTACACCTTC. Residues: CASSFGEGYTF.

The chain has TRBV6-1 and TRBJ1-2; weak D call: TRBD1 (5 bases). Germline V CDR1 and CDR2: MNHNS, SASEGT. Trimming removed 1 base from V and 6 bases from J, with 15 bases in between. The CDR3 loop spans 15 amino acids. CDR3 DNA sequence: TGTGCCAGCAGTGAAGGCTCTTGGGGCCGGGATGGCTACACCTTC. It specifies CASSEGSWGRDGYTF.